The 32 T cell receptor beta chains below were found in one sample sequenced in a study of blood T cell repertoires in COVID-19. This table comes from immunoSEQ multiplex PCR, and its TCRdb copy is limited to in-frame clones, with some not included. The data contain 150,000 to 200,000 clones, approximately 87% of them singletons. Input material: PBMCs or T cells enriched from blood (not recorded which). These receptors were obtained from a woman aged 45-65 years who had recovered from COVID-19.

The chain couples TRBV25-1 to TRBJ1-5, with D unresolved. Per germline, CDR1 MGHDK and CDR2 SYGVNS. The CDR3 sequence is 14 residues long. Trimming took off 6 bases at V and 2 bases at J, with 11 bases between the two ends. The CDR3 is CASSDYQGNQPQHF. The CDR3 DNA reads as TGTGCCAGCAGCGATTATCAGGGCAATCAGCCCCAGCATTTT.

CDR3 nucleotide sequence: TGTGCCAGCAGTTACCGGGACACCTACGAGCAGTACGTC. It is translated as CASSYRDTYEQYV. The rearrangement uses TRBV6-2 or TRBV6-3 and TRBJ2-7, with D possibly matching TRBD1 (6 bases). Germline CDR1 is MNHEY and CDR2 is SVGEGT. Trimming removed 2 bases at V and 2 bases at J, with 7 bases between. There are 13 residues in the CDR3.

The chain uses TRBV3-1 (or the pseudogene TRBV3-2) and TRBJ2-7, with D hard to call. The CDR3 loop spans 14 amino acids. Germline CDR1 LGHDT, CDR2 YNNKEL (reference sequence). The ends were cut back, 4 bases at V and 5 bases at J, with 15 bases in the middle. The CDR3 spells CASSPQRPTHEQYV. CDR3 bases: TGTGCCAGCAGCCCACAACGCCCCACCCACGAGCAGTACGTC.

The chain couples TRBV6-5 to TRBJ1-1; TRBD1 aligns across 8 bases. With V trimmed by 4 bases and J by 6 bases, 10 bases remained unmatched. CDR1 is MNHEY and CDR2 is SVGAGI in the germline V gene. The length of the CDR3 is 15 residues. CDR3 amino acids: CASSSIGQGSSEAFF. CDR3 DNA sequence: TGTGCCAGCAGTTCCATAGGACAGGGATCTTCTGAAGCTTTCTTT.

CDR3 nucleotide sequence: TGTGCCAGCAGCTTAGGACGACAGGGTACGGGCAATCAGCCCCAGCATTTT. Protein sequence: CASSLGRQGTGNQPQHF. V and J are TRBV7-2 and TRBJ1-5; 7 bases fit TRBD1. The germline CDR1 and CDR2 sequences are SGHTA and FQGNSA. The V segment lost 1 base and the J segment 2 bases; nucleotides outside the gene matches: 8. There are 17 residues in the CDR3.

The chain recombines TRBV6-5 with TRBJ2-1; no reliable D call. V was clipped by 2 bases and J by 7 bases, with 9 bases between them. Germline V gene sequence: CDR1 MNHEY, CDR2 SVGAGI. The CDR3 has 13 residues. CDR3 sequence: CASSYQRKNEQFF. Here the CDR3 DNA reads TGTGCCAGCAGTTACCAGCGAAAGAATGAGCAGTTCTTC.

The rearrangement links TRBV12-3 or TRBV12-4 to TRBJ1-1; D unresolved. Trimming left V 1 base short and J 3 bases short, with 3 bases between. The CDR3 has 12 amino acids. DNA of the CDR3: TGTGCCAGCAGTTTAGGAGACACTGAAGCTTTCTTT. Protein: CASSLGDTEAFF.

The V and J genes are TRBV12-3 or TRBV12-4 and TRBJ1-4; no firm D call. The CDR3 is made up of 13 amino acids. Trimming took 4 bases from V and 4 from J, leaving 7 bases between them. Written as DNA, the CDR3 is TGTGCCAGCAGTTCCGGTCTTAATGAAAAACTGTTTTTT. Protein sequence: CASSSGLNEKLFF.

The chain couples TRBV24-1 to TRBJ2-1, with 11 bases aligning to TRBD2. V was pared by 3 bases and J by 5 bases, with 8 bases of the junction left unmatched. Germline V gene data show CDR1 as KGHDR and CDR2 as SFDVKD. The CDR3 totals 17 residues. This chain's CDR3 is CATSDETLAGGNNEQFF. The CDR3 nucleotides read TGTGCCACCAGTGATGAGACATTAGCGGGAGGGAACAATGAGCAGTTCTTC.

The rearrangement links TRBV5-5 to TRBJ1-6; D might be TRBD1 (6 bases). Germline V gives CDR1 SGHKS, CDR2 YYEKEE (reference sequence). This CDR3 is built from 16 residues. V lost 4 bases and J lost 2, with 13 bases in between. Written as DNA, the CDR3 is TGTGCCAGCAGCGTAACAGGGTCGCCCTATAATTCACCCCTCCACTTT. It codes for CASSVTGSPYNSPLHF.

This chain connects TRBV10-3 to TRBJ1-1; no clear D. The CDR3 contains 12 residues. Germline V gene data show CDR1 as ENHRY and CDR2 as SYGVKD. The V and J ends lost 9 bases and 6 bases respectively, with 14 bases between them. This chain's CDR3 is CAIAEGMSEAFF. CDR3 DNA: TGTGCCATTGCCGAGGGAATGTCTGAAGCTTTCTTT.

The V gene is TRBV28, the J gene TRBJ2-5, with a weak D call TRBD2 (6 bases). V was pared by 7 bases and J by 5 bases, with 11 bases between. The CDR3 is 12 amino acids. The germline gives CDR1 MDHEN, CDR2 SYDVKM. The CDR3 sequence is CASNGLRETQYF. CDR3 DNA sequence: TGTGCCAGCAATGGACTAAGGGAGACCCAGTACTTC. Full variable domain (rest looked up from reference TRBV28 and TRBJ2-5): DVKVTQSSRYLVKRTGEKVFLECVQDMDHENMFWYRQDPGLGLRLIYFSYDVKMKEKGDIPEGYSVSREKKERFSLILESASTNQTSMYLCASNGLRETQYFGPGTRLLVL.

The V and J genes are TRBV9 and TRBJ2-2, with 8 bases fitting TRBD2. CDR3 length: 16 amino acids. Looked up from germline, CDR1 is SGDLS and CDR2 is YYNGEE. The V and J ends lost 0 bases and 6 bases, in that order; junction bases with no gene match: 7. CDR3 sequence reads: CASSVGPGTRPGELFF. The CDR3 DNA reads TGTGCCAGCAGCGTAGGGCCGGGGACTAGGCCCGGGGAGCTGTTTTTT.

This chain links TRBV2 with TRBJ1-2; 7 bases match TRBD1. This CDR3 is built from 14 residues. Trimming removed 5 bases from V and 6 bases from J; junction bases left unmatched: 9. Germline-derived CDR1 and CDR2 are SNHLY and FYNNEI. The CDR3 nucleotides are TGTGCCAGCAGTTCTGGGGACAGCGTTCATGGCTACACCTTC. Translating it yields CASSSGDSVHGYTF. Filled out from reference TRBV2 and TRBJ1-2, the complete variable domain reads EPEVTQTPSHQVTQMGQEVILRCVPISNHLYFYWYRQILGQKVEFLVSFYNNEISEKSEIFDDQFSVERPDGSNFTLKIRSTKLEDSAMYFCASSSGDSVHGYTFGSGTRLTVV.

This clone was seen once. The chain employs TRBV4-1 and TRBJ1-4; D is perhaps TRBD1 (5 bases). Trimming took off 1 base at V and 2 bases at J, with 14 bases between the two ends. The germline gives CDR1 MGHRA, CDR2 YSYEKL. This CDR3 comprises 17 residues. The CDR3 DNA reads TGCGCCAGCAGCCAAGGGCCGGGGGGGAGGACTAATGAAAAACTGTTTTTT. It encodes CASSQGPGGRTNEKLFF.

This clone appeared a few times. Other DNA sequences in this specimen translate into the identical CDR3. The chain carries TRBV3-1 (or the pseudogene TRBV3-2) and TRBJ1-1, with D unclear. Germline V gene data show CDR1 as LGHDT and CDR2 as YNNKEL (reference sequence). The CDR3 extends over 11 amino acids. V was trimmed by 9 bases and J by 4 bases, leaving 9 bases between them. CDR3 nucleotides: TGTGCCAGTCGCGGTGGCACTGAAGCTTTCTTT. Protein sequence: CASRGGTEAFF.

V and J are TRBV7-7 and TRBJ2-1; 9 bases agree with TRBD2. V shed 5 bases, J shed 4 bases, and the junction held 6 bases outside the gene matches. The CDR3 runs to 15 residues. Per the germline V gene, CDR1 is SSHAT and CDR2 is FNYEAQ (reference sequence). Here the CDR3 reads CASSQRLAVYNEQFF. CDR3 nucleotides: TGTGCCAGCAGCCAAAGACTAGCGGTGTACAATGAGCAGTTCTTC.

The genes are TRBV5-1 and TRBJ1-6, with TRBD1 matching 8 bases. V shed 4 bases and J 10 bases; nucleotides not matched to a gene: 7. Germline V CDR1 and CDR2: SGHRS, YFSETQ. This CDR3 contains 14 residues. Here the CDR3 DNA reads TGCGCCAGCAGCCAAGGACAGGGAGAATCACCCCTCCACTTT. This translates into CASSQGQGESPLHF. The full variable domain, in which reference TRBV5-1 and TRBJ1-6 provide the parts outside the CDR3, is KAGVTQTPRYLIKTRGQQVTLSCSPISGHRSVSWYQQTPGQGLQFLFEYFSETQRNKGNFPGRFSGRQFSNSRSEMNVSTLELGDSALYLCASSQGQGESPLHFGNGTRLTVT.

The chain combines TRBV28 with TRBJ1-2; TRBD1 agrees at 7 bases. Trimming removed 7 bases from V and 7 bases from J; junction bases left unmatched: 6. CDR1 MDHEN and CDR2 SYDVKM come from the germline V gene. The CDR3 runs 12 residues. The CDR3 coding sequence is TGTGCCAGCACCGGGACAGTAGGTGGCTACACCTTC. This translates into CASTGTVGGYTF.

The chain links TRBV11-3 to TRBJ1-3, with D possibly matching TRBD1 (6 bases). In germline, CDR1 is SGHNT, CDR2 YENEEA. V was trimmed by 8 bases and J by 7 bases, leaving 15 bases between them. CDR3 length equals 13 residues. CDR3 protein: CASSRGQRNTIYF. In nucleotides, the CDR3 is TGTGCCAGCTCCCGGGGACAAAGGAACACCATATATTTT.

This chain joins TRBV7-2 and TRBJ1-5; 8 positions agree with TRBD1. This CDR3 spans 15 amino acids. J gave up 2 bases and V 5 bases, and 5 bases lay outside the gene matches. Looked up from germline, CDR1 is SGHTA and CDR2 is FQGNSA. Here the CDR3 reads CASSGTGGGNQPQHF. As DNA, the CDR3 is TGTGCCAGCAGCGGTACAGGGGGAGGCAATCAGCCCCAGCATTTT.

J is TRBJ2-7 and V is TRBV6-5; tentative D call: TRBD1 (6 bases). The germline CDR1 and CDR2 sequences are MNHEY and SVGAGI. This CDR3 region has 13 residues. V was clipped by 8 bases and J by 3 bases, with 14 bases between them. The CDR3 DNA reads TGTGCCAGCGGGAGACAGGCCTACTACGAGCAGTACGTC. This sequence encodes CASGRQAYYEQYV.

This clone was counted only a few times. The genes are TRBV28 and TRBJ1-2, with D uncertain. CDR1 is MDHEN, CDR2 SYDVKM, per germline. V shed 2 bases and J shed 4 bases, with 14 bases lying between them. The CDR3 has 15 residues. The CDR3 is CASSLQAAATYGYTF. In DNA, the CDR3 is TGTGCCAGCAGTTTACAGGCAGCGGCAACCTATGGCTACACCTTC.

The V and J genes are TRBV6-1 and TRBJ1-2, with 8 bases aligning to TRBD1. V was pared by 3 bases and J by 0 bases, with 12 bases of the junction left unmatched. From germline, CDR1 is MNHNS and CDR2 SASEGT. This CDR3 region has 18 residues. The CDR3 sequence: CASSDRDRGAPANYGYTF. In nucleotides, the CDR3 is TGTGCCAGCAGTGACCGCGACAGGGGAGCTCCAGCTAACTATGGCTACACCTTC.

This clone was seen a single time. This chain uses TRBV27 with TRBJ1-4; no reliable D call. V was clipped by 8 bases and J by 0 bases, with 7 bases between them. Germline assignment: CDR1 MNHEY and CDR2 SMNVEV (reference sequence). The CDR3 length is 13 residues. CDR3 DNA: TGTGCCAGCCGGGATGCAACTAATGAAAAACTGTTTTTT. Protein: CASRDATNEKLFF.

This clone showed up just a few times. The chain employs TRBV7-2 and TRBJ2-2; 7 bases map to TRBD2. V gave up 2 bases and J gave up 4 bases; unmatched junction bases: 4. Germline V lookup: CDR1 SGHTA, CDR2 FQGNSA. The CDR3 consists of 15 residues. The CDR3 nucleotides are TGTGCCAGCAGCTTACAGTGGGGGGGCACCGGGGAGCTGTTTTTT. Translating it yields CASSLQWGGTGELFF.

The rearrangement joins TRBV5-1 to TRBJ1-5, with D hard to call. The CDR3 totals 15 residues. V lost 1 base and J lost 0, with 8 bases in between. CDR1 is SGHRS and CDR2 is YFSETQ in the germline V gene. The CDR3 region is CASSLTYSSNQPQHF. CDR3 in DNA: TGCGCCAGCAGCTTGACGTACAGTAGCAATCAGCCCCAGCATTTT.

The rearrangement joins TRBV19 to TRBJ1-2, with 8 bases fitting TRBD1. J was trimmed by 8 bases and V by 6 bases; bases with no gene match: 11. The length of the CDR3 is 14 residues. CDR1 is LNHDA, CDR2 SQIVND, per germline (reference sequence). CDR3: CASSLTGVLPGYTF. CDR3 sequence (DNA): TGTGCCAGTAGCCTGACAGGGGTTTTGCCCGGCTACACCTTC.

The chain joins TRBV18 to TRBJ1-2; D not certain. The CDR3 is made up of 15 amino acids. Germline CDR1 reads KGHSH; CDR2 reads LQKENI. V gave up 0 bases and J gave up 6 bases, with 14 bases separating them. Here the CDR3 reads CASSPPQRPRDGYTF. In DNA, the CDR3 is TGTGCCAGCTCACCACCGCAGAGGCCTCGCGATGGCTACACCTTC.

This clone was seen a few times. The chain carries TRBV19 and TRBJ2-3; a weak D match, TRBD2 (6 bases). The V end was cut by 3 bases, the J end by 8 bases, with 15 bases between. Germline lookup yields CDR1 LNHDA and CDR2 SQIVND (reference sequence). The CDR3 contains 14 residues. CDR3 nucleotides: TGTGCCAGTAGTATGGGAGGTAGAGCGGCTACGCAGTATTTT. This gives the protein CASSMGGRAATQYF.

Concerning this clone: Other DNA sequences in the sample encode the same CDR3. The rearrangement joins TRBV7-2 to TRBJ1-2, with 8 nucleotides matching TRBD1. Looked up from germline, CDR1 is SGHTA and CDR2 is FQGNSA. CDR3 length equals 13 residues. With V trimmed by 5 bases and J by 8 bases, 7 bases remained unmatched. The CDR3 DNA follows: TGTGCCAGCAGCCCCGGACAGGGCGGAGGCTACACCTTC. It encodes CASSPGQGGGYTF.

This clone appeared a few times. The gene calls are TRBV5-4 and TRBJ2-7; 8 nucleotides agree with TRBD1. This CDR3 contains 13 residues. Per the germline V gene, CDR1 is SGHNT and CDR2 is YYREEE (reference sequence). Trimming removed 2 bases from V and 6 bases from J; junction bases left unmatched: 4. The chain's CDR3 is CASSFQGAGEQYV. The CDR3 nucleotides read TGTGCCAGCAGCTTTCAGGGGGCGGGCGAGCAGTACGTC.